This paragraph reports one TCR beta chain. This clonotype was seen repeatedly, ten times or more. The clone's antigen remains unknown. The record has no base qualities; no much larger clone is one base away. The instrument was an Illumina HiSeq 1500. The raw public data were reprocessed by TCRdb itself: fastp quality trimming at Q25, MiXCR clonotype calling, in-frame beta chains only. Rows with one shared CDR3 protein collapse into an entry with the most common genes and DNA. This sample has 550,000 to 850,000 distinct CDR3 sequences in its table, and around a third of those were observed once. Clones ranked in the top ten supply 15% to 20% of the sample. This specimen comes from a study of T cell repertoires in cytomegalovirus infection (dated by TCRdb to between 2017 and 2020). Broadly, across the study: Peptide stimulations targeted recently identified HLA-C-restricted CMV epitopes, whose presentation resists viral immunomodulation, together with well-studied HLA-B-restricted epitopes. Donor HLA type was relevant to the analysis, because carriage of CMV infection together with the matching HLA type was indicated by public TCR beta signatures.

CDR1 SGHVS and CDR2 FQNEAQ were looked up in the germline V gene. The junction shows trimming of 6 bases on V and 6 bases on J, and the gene matches do not reach 14 bases of it. Inclusive of the bounding cysteine and phenylalanine, the CDR3 is 17 residues long. Solely the CDR3 DNA is kept, with 51 bases framed from the first base. The intended sense of this specimen's treatment or condition label: in vitro stimulation with specific CMV peptide epitopes to enrich CMV-specific T cells. Study-level results and caveats: The ex vivo response was dominated by HLA-C-restricted CMV-specific TCR beta clonotypes, which also provided the single most frequent clonotype in two of eight donors. In both this cohort and an independent roughly 350-donor cohort, the cumulative frequency of public TCR beta family members distinguished carriers of CMV infection plus the relevant HLA type.

This TCR derives from a human donor in good health (CMV status not recorded). Some clones in this sample may be carry-over from other donors' samples. The specimen was cultured PBMCs, collected from culture after CMV antigen stimulation. The rearrangement joined TRBV7-8 to TRBJ1-6; 7 central nucleotides agree with TRBD1. The CDR3 loop reads CASSARTDRAGNSPLHF. The nucleotide sequence is TGTGCCAGCAGTGCTAGGACCGACAGGGCCGGTAATTCACCCCTCCACTTT.